This TCR beta chain was sequenced during a study of blood T cell repertoires in COVID-19. Study information: The United States, Italy and Spain provided the acute and convalescent COVID-19 samples.

V lost 0 bases, J lost 1 base, and 7 bases lay in between. CDR1 and CDR2 from the germline V gene are SGDLS and YYNGEE. The CDR3 covers 15 residues. Repertoires were generated with immunoSEQ multiplex PCR, while TCRdb's copy carries only in-frame clones and drops some. The sample has about half a million clones; 70% to 90% are singletons. The chain employs TRBV9 and TRBJ2-2; maybe TRBD2 (6 bases). Sequencing used PBMCs or T cells enriched from blood (not recorded which). This receptor was taken from a woman aged 60-75 years who had recovered from COVID-19. The CDR3 is CASSVVGGNTGELFF. DNA of the CDR3: TGTGCCAGCAGCGTAGTCGGGGGGAACACCGGGGAGCTGTTTTTT. Full variable domain (outside the CDR3, taken from reference TRBV9 and TRBJ2-2): DSGVTQTPKHLITATGQRVTLRCSPRSGDLSVYWYQQSLDQGLQFLIQYYNGEERAKGNILERFSAQQFPDLHSELNLSSLELGDSALYFCASSVVGGNTGELFFGEGSRLTVL.